This TCR beta chain was recovered during a study of blood T cell repertoires in COVID-19. Study details: Spain, Italy and the United States supplied samples that represented acute and convalescent COVID-19. T cells, B-cell-depleted T cells, or PBMCs provided the cDNA or gDNA that served as material.

This CDR3 contains 20 residues. Trimming removed 4 bases at V and 0 bases at J, with 28 bases between. The germline gives CDR1 SGHRS, CDR2 YFSETQ. TCRdb's table, derived via immunoSEQ multiplex PCR, lists solely in-frame clones and lacks some. The sample includes around 180,000 clones, approximately 81% of them seen just once. Material: peripheral blood. The chain has TRBV5-1 and TRBJ1-2, with a tentative D call TRBD1 (5 bases). The source is a person aged 70 to 85 with COVID-19, enrolled during active disease. The CDR3 DNA is TGCGCCAGCAGCCTTACGGGGAGGGGTCGGACCCTTGGGGCTAACTATGGCTACACCTTC. Translation: CASSLTGRGRTLGANYGYTF.